The 7 T cell receptor beta chains below come from one sample, sequenced in a study of T cell responses to AZD1222 COVID-19 vaccine (dated by TCRdb to about 2021). The sample's time point, from its label and the paper: about 28 days (+/-7) after the second vaccine dose. The receptor library was made with the immunoSEQ multiplex PCR assay. The table was pulled from immuneACCESS by TCRdb, which kept in-frame rearrangements only. Such tables lose some clones; where checked, under half of the loss comes from unresolved V genes, and the rest has no known cause. Present in this sample are some 48,000 clones, approximately 86% of which were seen just once. Less than 9% of the sample rests with the top ten. Here the sequenced sample was peripheral blood, taken 28 days after the second AZD1222 dose. The receptors were sampled from an adult who received the AZD1222 COVID-19 vaccine.

The chain links TRBV19 to TRBJ2-4; 7 positions match TRBD1. The V segment lost 6 bases and the J segment 5 bases; nucleotides outside the gene matches: 7. Germline V gives CDR1 LNHDA, CDR2 SQIVND (reference sequence). The CDR3 sequence is 14 residues long. Here the CDR3 reads CASSLQGFQNIQYF. The CDR3 DNA follows: TGTGCCAGTAGCCTACAGGGGTTCCAAAACATTCAGTACTTC.

The CDR3: CASSSRTSEKLFF. DNA of the CDR3: TGTGCCAGCAGCTCCCGGACCAGTGAAAAACTGTTTTTT. The chain is built from TRBV7-8 and TRBJ1-4, with D hard to call. Trimming left V 4 bases short and J 7 bases short, with 10 bases between. Germline CDR1 is SGHVS and CDR2 is FQNEAQ. The CDR3 sequence is 13 residues long.

V and J are TRBV27 and TRBJ1-5; D is ambiguous. The CDR3 is 14 amino acids. V was pared by 6 bases and J by 1 base, with 10 bases between. CDR1 and CDR2 (germline): MNHEY, SMNVEV (reference sequence). The CDR3 sequence is CASRPTVSNQPQHF. The CDR3 DNA follows: TGTGCCAGCAGACCGACGGTGAGCAATCAGCCCCAGCATTTT.

This sequence joins TRBV28 and TRBJ1-2, with 9 bases that match TRBD1. V shed 6 bases and J 7 bases; nucleotides not matched to a gene: 12. The germline V gene encodes CDR1 MDHEN and CDR2 SYDVKM. The CDR3 covers 15 residues. CDR3 region: CASSLQHRGQGGYTF. CDR3 DNA: TGTGCCAGCAGCTTACAGCACAGGGGGCAGGGTGGCTACACCTTC.

The chain is built from TRBV7-3 and TRBJ2-1; 9 bases map to TRBD2. The CDR3 length is 14 residues. Looked up from germline, CDR1 is SGHTA and CDR2 is FQGTGA. V gave up 5 bases and J gave up 7 bases; unmatched junction bases: 6. The CDR3 coding sequence is TGTGCCAGCAGCAGGACTAGCGATAGGAATGAGCAGTTCTTC. It yields the protein CASSRTSDRNEQFF.

The chain has TRBV3-1 (or the pseudogene TRBV3-2) and TRBJ2-3, with TRBD1 identical over 7 bases. Germline loops: CDR1 LGHDT, CDR2 YNNKEL (reference sequence). V was pared by 2 bases and J by 1 base, with 3 bases of the junction left unmatched. The CDR3 has 15 amino acids. In DNA form, the CDR3 reads TGTGCCAGCAGCCAATGGGGGACAGGCACAGATACGCAGTATTTT. This gives the protein CASSQWGTGTDTQYF.

The chain couples TRBV28 to TRBJ2-1; tentative D call: TRBD2 (6 bases). V dropped 10 bases and J dropped 9 bases, with 19 bases sitting between them. This CDR3 has 13 residues. Germline V gene lookup returns CDR1 MDHEN and CDR2 SYDVKM. The DNA of the CDR3 is TGTGCCACCGAGTTCGGGGGAGCTCGTGAGCAGTTCTTC. This encodes CATEFGGAREQFF.